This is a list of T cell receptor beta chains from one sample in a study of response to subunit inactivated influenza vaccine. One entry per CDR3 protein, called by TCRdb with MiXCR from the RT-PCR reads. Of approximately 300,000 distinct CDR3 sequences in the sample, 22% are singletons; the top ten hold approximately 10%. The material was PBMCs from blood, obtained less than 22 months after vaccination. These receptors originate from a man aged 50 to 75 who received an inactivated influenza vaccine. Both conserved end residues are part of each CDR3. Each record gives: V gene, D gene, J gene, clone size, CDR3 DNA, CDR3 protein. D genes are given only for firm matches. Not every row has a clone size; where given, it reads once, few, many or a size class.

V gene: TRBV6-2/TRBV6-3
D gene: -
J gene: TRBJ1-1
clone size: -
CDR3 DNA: TGTGCCAGCGGAAAAGCTTTCTTT
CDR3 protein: CASGKAFF

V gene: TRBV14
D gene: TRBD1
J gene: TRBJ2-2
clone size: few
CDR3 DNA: TGTGCCAGCAGCCAACTACCGGGACAGGCTTCCTCGGGGGACACCGGGGAGCTGTTTTTT
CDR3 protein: CASSQLPGQASSGDTGELFF

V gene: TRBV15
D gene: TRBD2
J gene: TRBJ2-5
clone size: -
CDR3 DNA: TGTGCCACCAGCAGATCCTTGACTAGCGGCCAAGAGACCCAGTACTTC
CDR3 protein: CATSRSLTSGQETQYF

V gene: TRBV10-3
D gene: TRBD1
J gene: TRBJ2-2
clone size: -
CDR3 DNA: TGTGCCATCAGGCCCGGACAGGGCCCCGGGGAGCTGTTTTTT
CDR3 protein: CAIRPGQGPGELFF

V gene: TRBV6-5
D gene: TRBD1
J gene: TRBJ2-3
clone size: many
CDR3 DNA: TGTGCCAGCAGTTCACTGGCTGGGACAGAAGATACGCAGTATTTT
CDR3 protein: CASSSLAGTEDTQYF

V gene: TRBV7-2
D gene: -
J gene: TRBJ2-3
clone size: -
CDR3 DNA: TGTGCCAGCAGCTTAGCTGTTTTTTTGGTTACAGATACGCAGTATTTT
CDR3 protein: CASSLAVFLVTDTQYF

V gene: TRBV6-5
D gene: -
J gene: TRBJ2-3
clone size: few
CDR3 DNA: TGTGCCAGCAAGTTAATGCAGGGCGGCACAGATACGCAGTATTTT
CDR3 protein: CASKLMQGGTDTQYF

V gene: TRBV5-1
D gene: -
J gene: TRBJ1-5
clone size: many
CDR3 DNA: TGTGCCAGCAGCCTTGAGGGGCAGAGCAATCAGCCCCAGCATTTT
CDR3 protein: CASSLEGQSNQPQHF

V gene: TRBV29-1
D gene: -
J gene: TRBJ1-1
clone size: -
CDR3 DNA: TGCAGCGTCCATGGGAGGGCGAACACTGAAGCTTTCTTT
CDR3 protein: CSVHGRANTEAFF

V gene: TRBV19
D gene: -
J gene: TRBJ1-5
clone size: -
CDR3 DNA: TGTGCCATCTCGACAAGCTGGAGCAATCAGCCCCAGCATTTT
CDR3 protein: CAISTSWSNQPQHF

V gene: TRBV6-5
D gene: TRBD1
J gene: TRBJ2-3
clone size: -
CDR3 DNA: TGTGCCAGCAGTTACAACAGGGGAACAGATACGCAGTATTTT
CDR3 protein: CASSYNRGTDTQYF

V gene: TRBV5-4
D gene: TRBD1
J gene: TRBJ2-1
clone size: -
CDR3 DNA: TGTGCCAGCACCTCGGGGGACAGGGGGGTTGAGCAGTTCTTC
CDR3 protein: CASTSGDRGVEQFF

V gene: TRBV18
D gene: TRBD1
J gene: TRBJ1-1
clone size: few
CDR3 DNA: TGTGCCAGCTCTCGGGACAGATGGACTGAAGCTTTCTTT
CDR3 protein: CASSRDRWTEAFF

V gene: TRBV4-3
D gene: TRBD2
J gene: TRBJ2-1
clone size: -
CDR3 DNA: TGCGCCAGCAGCCAATCTAGCGGGGCCTACAATGAGCAGTTCTTC
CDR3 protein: CASSQSSGAYNEQFF

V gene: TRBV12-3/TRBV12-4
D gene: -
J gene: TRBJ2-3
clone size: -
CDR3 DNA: TGTGCCAGCACTAAGGGGGGGACCGCTAGCACAGATACGCAGTATTTT
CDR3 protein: CASTKGGTASTDTQYF

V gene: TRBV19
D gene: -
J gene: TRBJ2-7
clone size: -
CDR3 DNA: TGTGCCAGTAGTATTGGCAGGGACTACGAGCAGTACTTC
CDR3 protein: CASSIGRDYEQYF

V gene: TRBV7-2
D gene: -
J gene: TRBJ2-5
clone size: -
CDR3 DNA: TGTGCCAGCAGACATGGGAGCCAAGAGACCCAGTACTTC
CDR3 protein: CASRHGSQETQYF

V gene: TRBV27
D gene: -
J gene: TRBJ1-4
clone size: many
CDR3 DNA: TGTGCCAGCAGTCTCGGGACCCAAGGTGAAAAACTGTTTTTT
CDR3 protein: CASSLGTQGEKLFF

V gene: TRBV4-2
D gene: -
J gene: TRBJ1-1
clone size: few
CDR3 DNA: TGTGCCAGCAGCCATACACTGAACACTGAAGCTTTCTTT
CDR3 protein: CASSHTLNTEAFF

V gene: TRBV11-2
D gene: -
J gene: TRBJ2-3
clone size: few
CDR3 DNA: TGTGCCAGCAGCTTGGCTTCTGCGGGGAGTTCGGATTTT
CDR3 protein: CASSLASAGSSDF

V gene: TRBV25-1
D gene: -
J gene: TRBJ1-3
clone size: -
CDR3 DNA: TGTGCCAGCAGTGCAGTGCCCGTGGGGACGGTGAACACCATATATTTT
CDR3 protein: CASSAVPVGTVNTIYF

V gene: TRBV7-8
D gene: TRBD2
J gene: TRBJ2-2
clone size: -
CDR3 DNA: TGTGCCAGCAGCTTAGTAGCGGGAGGGCCCGCCGGGGAGCTGTTTTTT
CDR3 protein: CASSLVAGGPAGELFF

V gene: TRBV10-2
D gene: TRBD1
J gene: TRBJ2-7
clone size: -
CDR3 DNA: TGCGCCAGCAGCGCCGGGACAGGGTTTGGCGAGCAGTACTTC
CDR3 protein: CASSAGTGFGEQYF

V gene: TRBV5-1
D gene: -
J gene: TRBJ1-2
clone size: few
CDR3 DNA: TGCGCCAGCAGTTTCTCGGACGGCGATATCTATGGCTACACCTTC
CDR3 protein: CASSFSDGDIYGYTF